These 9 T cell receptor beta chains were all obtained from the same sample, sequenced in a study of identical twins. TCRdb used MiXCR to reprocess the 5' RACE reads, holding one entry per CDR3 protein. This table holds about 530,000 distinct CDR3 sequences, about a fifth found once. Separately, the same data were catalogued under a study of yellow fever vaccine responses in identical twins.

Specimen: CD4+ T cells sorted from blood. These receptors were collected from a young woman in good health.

CDR3 sequence: CASSPTQAGLFLGELFF. The CDR3 nucleotides read TGTGCCAGCAGCCCGACGCAAGCAGGGCTCTTTTTAGGGGAGCTGTTTTTT. The rearrangement links TRBV7-7 to TRBJ2-2; D is possibly TRBD1 (5 bases). The V gene lost 5 bases and the J gene lost 8 bases, with 24 bases spanning the gap. Germline V lookup: CDR1 SSHAT, CDR2 FNYEAQ (reference sequence). CDR3 length equals 17 residues.

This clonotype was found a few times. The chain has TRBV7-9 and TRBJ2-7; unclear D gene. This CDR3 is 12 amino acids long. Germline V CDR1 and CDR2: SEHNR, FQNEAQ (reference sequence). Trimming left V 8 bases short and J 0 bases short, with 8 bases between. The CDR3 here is CASSHNSYEQYF. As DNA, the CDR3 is TGTGCCAGCTCTCACAACTCCTACGAGCAGTACTTC.

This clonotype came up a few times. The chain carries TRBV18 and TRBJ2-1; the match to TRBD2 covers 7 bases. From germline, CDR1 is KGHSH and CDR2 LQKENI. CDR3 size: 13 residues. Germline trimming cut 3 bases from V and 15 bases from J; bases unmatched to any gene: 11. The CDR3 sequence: CASSPRRGSFVFF. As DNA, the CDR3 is TGTGCCAGCTCACCGCGCCGCGGGAGCTTCGTGTTCTTC.

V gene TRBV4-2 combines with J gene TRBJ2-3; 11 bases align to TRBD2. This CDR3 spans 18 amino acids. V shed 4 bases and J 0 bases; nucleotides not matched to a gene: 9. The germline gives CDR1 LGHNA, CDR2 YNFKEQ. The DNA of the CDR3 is TGTGCCAGCAGCCTAGGGACTAGCGGATCGACTAGCACAGATACGCAGTATTTT. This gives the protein CASSLGTSGSTSTDTQYF.

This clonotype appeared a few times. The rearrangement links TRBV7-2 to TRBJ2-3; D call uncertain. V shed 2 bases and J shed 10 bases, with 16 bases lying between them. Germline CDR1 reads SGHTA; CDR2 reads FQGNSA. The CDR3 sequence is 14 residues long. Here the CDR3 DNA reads TGTGCCAGCAGCTTAAGTACTAACCCCCAACCGCAGTATTTT. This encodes CASSLSTNPQPQYF.

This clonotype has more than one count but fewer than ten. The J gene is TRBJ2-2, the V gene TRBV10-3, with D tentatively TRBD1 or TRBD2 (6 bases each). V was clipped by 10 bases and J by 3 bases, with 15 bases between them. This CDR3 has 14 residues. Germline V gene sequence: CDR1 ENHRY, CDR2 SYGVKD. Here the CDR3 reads CATRGWGDTGELFF. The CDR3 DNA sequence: TGTGCCACCAGGGGATGGGGGGACACCGGGGAGCTGTTTTTT.

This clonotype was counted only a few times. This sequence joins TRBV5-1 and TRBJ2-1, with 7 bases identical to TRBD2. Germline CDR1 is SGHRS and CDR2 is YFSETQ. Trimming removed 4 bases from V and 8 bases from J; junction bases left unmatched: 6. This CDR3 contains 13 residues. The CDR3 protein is CASSQLASYEQFF. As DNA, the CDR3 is TGCGCCAGCAGCCAACTAGCGAGCTATGAGCAGTTCTTC.

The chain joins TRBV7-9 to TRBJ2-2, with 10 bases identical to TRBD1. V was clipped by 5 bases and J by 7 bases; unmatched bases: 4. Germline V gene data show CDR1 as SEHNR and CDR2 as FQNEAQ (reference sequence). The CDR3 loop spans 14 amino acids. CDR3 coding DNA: TGTGCCAGCAGCCCGGGACAGGGGATCGGGGAGCTGTTTTTT. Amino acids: CASSPGQGIGELFF.

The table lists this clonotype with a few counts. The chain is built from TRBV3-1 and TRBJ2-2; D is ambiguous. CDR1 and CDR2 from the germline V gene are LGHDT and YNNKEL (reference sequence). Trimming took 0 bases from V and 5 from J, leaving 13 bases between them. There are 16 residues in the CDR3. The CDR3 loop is CASSQDPSPSTGELFF. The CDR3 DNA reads TGTGCCAGCAGCCAAGATCCTTCGCCCTCAACCGGGGAGCTGTTTTTT.